This TCR beta chain was sequenced during a study of a mutant IDH1 vaccine in newly diagnosed glioma. Study background: Vaccines began 4-6 weeks after radiotherapy alone, or with temozolomide cycles. Study-wide findings and caveats: In 80% to 95% of patients, immune responses induced by the vaccine occurred.

This CDR3 is built from 14 residues. The germline V gene has CDR1 MDHEN and CDR2 SYDVKM. Trimming shortened V by 7 bases and J by 7 bases, and 20 bases separated the two germline ends. To note about this clone: Its antigen is unknown.

Clones were read by immunoSEQ multiplex PCR, and TCRdb kept only the in-frame ones, dropping some. This sample has just over 65,000 clones, with roughly 84% found just once. Time point in this sample: week 35, safety follow-up. It was 300 ug of mutant IDH1 20-mer peptide that made up each vaccine dose, given with topical imiquimod. This sequence joins TRBV28 and TRBJ2-7; the D gene is possibly TRBD2 (6 bases). The material sequenced was PBMCs, taken from a glioma patient whose treatment included an IDH1 peptide vaccine. This TCR was sampled from a man between 18 and 29 years old with glioma. The CDR3 nucleotides are TGTGCCAGCAAACGGTGGGAGGCTTACGAGGAGCAGTACTTC. Translation: CASKRWEAYEEQYF.